Each of the 16 T cell receptor beta chains below was sequenced from the same sample in a study of cytomegalovirus exposure and HLA in healthy donors. The PCR was carried out with 60 Vbeta primers and 13 Jbeta primers. TCRdb's copy holds only in-frame clones and misses some; the assay was immunoSEQ multiplex PCR. Among 55,000 to 75,000 clones listed, 75% were seen once. Sequenced sample: PBMCs. The receptors derive from a woman aged 30 to 39 in good health and CMV-seropositive.

The chain carries TRBV29-1 and TRBJ1-1; 8 nucleotides agree with TRBD1. Germline V CDR1 and CDR2: SQVTM, ANQGSEA. CDR3 length: 14 amino acids. The junction had 15 bases not matched to a gene; V was cut back by 4 bases and J by 11 bases. The chain's CDR3 is CSVVGPTGAWGAFF. CDR3 bases: TGCAGCGTTGTGGGGCCGACAGGGGCCTGGGGGGCTTTCTTT.

This rearrangement joins TRBV5-1 to TRBJ2-1; TRBD2 matches at 9 bases. Germline V CDR1 and CDR2: SGHRS, YFSETQ. The CDR3 is made up of 15 amino acids. V shed 0 bases, J shed 6 bases, and the junction held 4 bases outside the gene matches. The CDR3, as DNA: TGCGCCAGCAGCTTGGCCAGCGGGAGGCTCAATGAGCAGTTCTTC. This sequence encodes CASSLASGRLNEQFF.

Comment on this clone: The missing conserved phenylalanine or tryptophan at the end of this CDR3 makes a read error likely. The CDR3 here is CASSSPGNSPLHL. CDR3 DNA sequence: TGCGCCAGCAGCAGTCCCGGGAATTCACCCCTCCACCTT. The J gene is TRBJ1-6, the V gene TRBV5-1; no reliable D call. Trimming removed 4 bases from V and 7 bases from J, with 9 bases in between. The CDR3 runs 13 residues. Germline V CDR1 and CDR2: SGHRS, YFSETQ.

This chain connects TRBV5-1 to TRBJ2-2; 8 positions agree with TRBD2. The trim removed 0 bases at V and 1 base at J, leaving 2 bases unmatched. There are 16 residues in the CDR3. The germline V gene encodes CDR1 SGHRS and CDR2 YFSETQ. The CDR3 nucleotides are TGCGCCAGCAGCTTGGCCAGCGGGAGGAACACCGGGGAGCTGTTTTTT. Its translation is CASSLASGRNTGELFF.

The chain recombines TRBV5-1 with TRBJ2-7, with a weak D call TRBD1 (6 bases). CDR1 is SGHRS, CDR2 YFSETQ, per germline. CDR3 length: 16 residues. Trimming took off 0 bases at V and 5 bases at J, with 18 bases between the two ends. DNA of the CDR3: TGCGCCAGCAGCTTGGGGGGGACAAAATCTAAGGACGAGCAGTACTTC. This gives the protein CASSLGGTKSKDEQYF. The whole variable domain, remainder taken from reference TRBV5-1 and TRBJ2-7, is KAGVTQTPRYLIKTRGQQVTLSCSPISGHRSVSWYQQTPGQGLQFLFEYFSETQRNKGNFPGRFSGRQFSNSRSEMNVSTLELGDSALYLCASSLGGTKSKDEQYFGPGTRLTVT.

The chain couples TRBV30 to TRBJ1-5; maybe TRBD1 (5 bases). The CDR3 extends over 13 amino acids. V was cut by 6 bases and J by 2 bases, with 11 bases left in between. CDR1 and CDR2 from the germline V gene are GTSNPN and SVGIG (reference sequence). CDR3 sequence (DNA): TGTGCCTGCTCGGACATGGGCAATCAGCCCCAGCATTTT. It encodes CACSDMGNQPQHF.

This chain connects TRBV28 to TRBJ1-2; D may be TRBD1 (6 bases). Germline V gene data show CDR1 as MDHEN and CDR2 as SYDVKM. This CDR3 contains 13 residues. Between the trimmed V and J ends, which lost 3 bases and 6 bases, there was a span of 11 bases. The chain's CDR3 is CASSFGGADGYTF. The DNA of the CDR3 is TGTGCCAGCAGTTTTGGGGGGGCTGATGGCTACACCTTC.

The rearrangement links TRBV5-1 to TRBJ2-7, with D perhaps matching TRBD2 (5 bases). Trimming cost V 4 bases and J 0 bases, with 14 bases left between them. Germline CDR1 is SGHRS and CDR2 is YFSETQ. There are 15 residues in the CDR3. CDR3 region: CASSRGSGLSYEQYF. The CDR3 nucleotides read TGCGCCAGCAGCCGTGGGAGTGGACTCTCCTACGAGCAGTACTTC. The full variable domain, rest sourced from reference TRBV5-1 and TRBJ2-7, is KAGVTQTPRYLIKTRGQQVTLSCSPISGHRSVSWYQQTPGQGLQFLFEYFSETQRNKGNFPGRFSGRQFSNSRSEMNVSTLELGDSALYLCASSRGSGLSYEQYFGPGTRLTVT.

CDR3 region: CASSLGLAGGPETQYF. DNA for the CDR3: TGCGCCAGCAGCTTGGGACTAGCGGGAGGGCCGGAGACCCAGTACTTC. The chain joins TRBV5-1 to TRBJ2-5; TRBD2 aligns across 14 bases. CDR1 and CDR2 (germline): SGHRS, YFSETQ. J gave up 5 bases and V 0 bases, and 3 bases lay outside the gene matches. The CDR3 consists of 16 residues.

Here the CDR3 reads CASSLSQGRQPQHF. Written as DNA, the CDR3 is TGTGCCAGCAGTTTAAGCCAGGGGCGTCAGCCCCAGCATTTT. This sequence joins TRBV28 and TRBJ1-5; TRBD1 might be the D (6 bases). Between the trimmed V and J ends, which lost 2 bases and 6 bases, there was a span of 11 bases. The CDR3 loop spans 14 amino acids. CDR1 is MDHEN and CDR2 is SYDVKM in the germline V gene.

V usage is TRBV6-5 and J usage is TRBJ2-2, with D perhaps matching TRBD2 (6 bases). This CDR3 has 12 amino acids. Trimming left V 6 bases short and J 6 bases short, with 8 bases between. Germline V gene sequence: CDR1 MNHEY, CDR2 SVGAGI. CDR3 residues: CASRRGPGELFF. As DNA, the CDR3 is TGTGCCAGCAGGCGGGGACCCGGGGAGCTGTTTTTT.

This clone was detected only a few times. The V gene is TRBV11-2, the J gene TRBJ2-7, with 10 bases matching TRBD2. Unmatched junction bases numbered 9, after V lost 6 bases and J lost 7 bases. The CDR3 contains 14 residues. From germline, CDR1 is SGHAT and CDR2 FQNNGV. CDR3 protein: CASSWVASGGEQYF. The CDR3 DNA sequence: TGTGCCAGCAGTTGGGTGGCTAGCGGGGGAGAGCAGTACTTC.

This clone was counted between two and nine times. This rearrangement joins TRBV10-3 to TRBJ1-1; TRBD1 matches at 9 bases. The CDR3 is 15 residues long. Germline lookup yields CDR1 ENHRY and CDR2 SYGVKD. Trimming took 11 bases from V and 2 from J; bases not matched to a gene: 12. CDR3 coding DNA: TGTGCCGTAGGCCAGGACAGGGGACTAAACACTGAAGCTTTCTTT. Translation: CAVGQDRGLNTEAFF.

This clone was seen once. The rearrangement joins TRBV27 to TRBJ2-7, with 7 nucleotides matching TRBD2. Trimming took 4 bases from V and 4 from J; bases not matched to a gene: 7. CDR1 is MNHEY and CDR2 is SMNVEV in the germline V gene (reference sequence). CDR3 length equals 14 residues. CDR3 sequence: CASSWAGDTYEQYF. In DNA form, the CDR3 reads TGTGCCAGCAGTTGGGCGGGGGATACTTACGAGCAGTACTTC.

The chain recombines TRBV20-1 with TRBJ1-1; the D gene is possibly TRBD1 (5 bases). Trimming pared 3 bases from V and 10 bases from J, leaving 9 bases between. Germline CDR1 DFQATT, CDR2 SNEGSKA (reference sequence). This CDR3 is 10 amino acids long. Written as DNA, the CDR3 is TGCAGTGCTAGCCAAAGGGGAGCTTTCTTT. This sequence encodes CSASQRGAFF.

The genes are TRBV28 and TRBJ2-7, with D possibly being TRBD2 (7 bases). The CDR3 consists of 11 residues. V was cut by 7 bases and J by 6 bases, with 10 bases left in between. CDR1 MDHEN and CDR2 SYDVKM come from the germline V gene. The CDR3 DNA sequence: TGTGCCAGCAAGGGGGGGGTCGAGCAGTACTTC. It codes for CASKGGVEQYF.